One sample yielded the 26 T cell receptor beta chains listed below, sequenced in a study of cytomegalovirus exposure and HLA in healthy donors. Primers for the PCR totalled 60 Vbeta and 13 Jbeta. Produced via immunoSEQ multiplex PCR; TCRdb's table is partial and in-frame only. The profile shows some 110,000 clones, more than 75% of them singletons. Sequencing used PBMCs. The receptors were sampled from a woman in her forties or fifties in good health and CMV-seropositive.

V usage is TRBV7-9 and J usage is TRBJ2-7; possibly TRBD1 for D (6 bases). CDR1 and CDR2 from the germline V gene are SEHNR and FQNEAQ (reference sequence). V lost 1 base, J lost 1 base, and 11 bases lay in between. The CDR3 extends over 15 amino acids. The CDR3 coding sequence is TGTGCCAGCAGCTTAGTTGGGGGCCAATCCTACGAGCAGTACTTC. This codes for CASSLVGGQSYEQYF.

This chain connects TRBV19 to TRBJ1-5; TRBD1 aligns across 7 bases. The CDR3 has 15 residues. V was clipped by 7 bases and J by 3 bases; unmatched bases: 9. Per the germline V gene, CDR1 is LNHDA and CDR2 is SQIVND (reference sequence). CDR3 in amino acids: CASIGRDRDNQPQHF. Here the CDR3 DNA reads TGTGCCAGTATTGGTCGAGACAGGGACAATCAGCCCCAGCATTTT. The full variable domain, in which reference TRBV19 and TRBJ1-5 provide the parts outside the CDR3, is DGGITQSPKYLFRKEGQNVTLSCEQNLNHDAMYWYRQDPGQGLRLIYYSQIVNDFQKGDIAEGYSVSREKKESFPLTVTSAQKNPTAFYLCASIGRDRDNQPQHFGDGTRLSIL.

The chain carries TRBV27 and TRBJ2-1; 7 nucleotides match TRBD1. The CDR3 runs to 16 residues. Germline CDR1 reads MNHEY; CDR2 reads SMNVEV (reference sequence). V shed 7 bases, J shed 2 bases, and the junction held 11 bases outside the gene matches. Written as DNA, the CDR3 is TGTGCCAGCATTGTAAGGTTGACAGGGACCTACAATGAGCAGTTCTTC. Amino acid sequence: CASIVRLTGTYNEQFF.

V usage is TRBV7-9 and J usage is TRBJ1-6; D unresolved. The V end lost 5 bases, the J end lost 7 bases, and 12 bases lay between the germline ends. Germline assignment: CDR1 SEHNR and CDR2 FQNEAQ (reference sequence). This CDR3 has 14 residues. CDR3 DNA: TGTGCCAGCAGCCTCTATGGAGGCAATTCACCCCTCCACTTT. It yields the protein CASSLYGGNSPLHF.

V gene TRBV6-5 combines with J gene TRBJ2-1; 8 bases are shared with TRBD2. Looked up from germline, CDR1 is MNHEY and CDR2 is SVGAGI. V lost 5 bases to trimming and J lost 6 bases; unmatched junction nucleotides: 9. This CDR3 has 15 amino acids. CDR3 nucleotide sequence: TGTGCCAGCAGTAGAGCGGGACTAGTCGGCAATGAGCAGTTCTTC. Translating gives CASSRAGLVGNEQFF.

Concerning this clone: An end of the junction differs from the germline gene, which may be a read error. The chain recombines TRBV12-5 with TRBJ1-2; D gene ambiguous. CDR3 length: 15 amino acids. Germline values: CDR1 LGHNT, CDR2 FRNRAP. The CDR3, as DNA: TGTGCTAGTGCTTTGGGAGTCACAGCATCCTATGGCTACACCTTC. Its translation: CASALGVTASYGYTF.

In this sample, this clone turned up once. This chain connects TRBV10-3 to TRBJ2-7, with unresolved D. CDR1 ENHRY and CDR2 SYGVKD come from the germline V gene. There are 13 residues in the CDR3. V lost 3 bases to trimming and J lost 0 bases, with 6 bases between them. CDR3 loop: CAISDFISYEQYF. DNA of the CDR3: TGTGCCATCAGTGACTTTATCTCCTACGAGCAGTACTTC.

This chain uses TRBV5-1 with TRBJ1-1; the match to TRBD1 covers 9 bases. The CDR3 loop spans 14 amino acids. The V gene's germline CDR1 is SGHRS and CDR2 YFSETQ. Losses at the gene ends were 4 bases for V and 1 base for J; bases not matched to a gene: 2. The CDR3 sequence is CASSKDRGNTEAFF. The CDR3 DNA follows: TGCGCCAGCAGCAAGGACAGGGGGAACACTGAAGCTTTCTTT.

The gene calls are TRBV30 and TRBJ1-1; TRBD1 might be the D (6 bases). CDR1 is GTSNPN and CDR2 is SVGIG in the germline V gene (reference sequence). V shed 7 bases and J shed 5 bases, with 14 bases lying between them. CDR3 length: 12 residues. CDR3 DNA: TGTGCCTCCCTGCGGGGGCGGACTGAAGCTTTCTTT. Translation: CASLRGRTEAFF.

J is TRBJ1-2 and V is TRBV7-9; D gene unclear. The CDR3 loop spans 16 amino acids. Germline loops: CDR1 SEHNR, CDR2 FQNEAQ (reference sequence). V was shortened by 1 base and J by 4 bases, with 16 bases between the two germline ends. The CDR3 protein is CASSLGGSQYGYGYTF. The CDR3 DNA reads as TGTGCCAGCAGCTTAGGTGGGAGTCAGTACGGCTATGGCTACACCTTC.

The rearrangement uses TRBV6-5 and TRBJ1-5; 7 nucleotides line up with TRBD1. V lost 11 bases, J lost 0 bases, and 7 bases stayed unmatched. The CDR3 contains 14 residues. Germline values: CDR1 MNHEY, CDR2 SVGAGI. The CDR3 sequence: CAGGQSNSNQPQHF. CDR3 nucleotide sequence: TGTGCCGGGGGACAGTCAAATAGCAATCAGCCCCAGCATTTT.

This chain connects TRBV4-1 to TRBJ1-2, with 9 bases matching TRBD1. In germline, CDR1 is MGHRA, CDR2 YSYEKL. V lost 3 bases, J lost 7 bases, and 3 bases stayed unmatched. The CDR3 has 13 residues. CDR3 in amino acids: CASSQTDRGGYTF. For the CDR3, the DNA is TGCGCCAGCAGCCAGACGGACAGGGGTGGCTACACCTTC.

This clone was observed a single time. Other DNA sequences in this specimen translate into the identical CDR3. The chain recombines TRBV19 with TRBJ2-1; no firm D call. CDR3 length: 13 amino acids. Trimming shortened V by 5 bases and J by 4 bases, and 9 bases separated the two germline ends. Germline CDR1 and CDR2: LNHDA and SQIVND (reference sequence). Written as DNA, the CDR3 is TGTGCCAGTAGTCTCGACTCGTACAATGAGCAGTTCTTC. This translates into CASSLDSYNEQFF.

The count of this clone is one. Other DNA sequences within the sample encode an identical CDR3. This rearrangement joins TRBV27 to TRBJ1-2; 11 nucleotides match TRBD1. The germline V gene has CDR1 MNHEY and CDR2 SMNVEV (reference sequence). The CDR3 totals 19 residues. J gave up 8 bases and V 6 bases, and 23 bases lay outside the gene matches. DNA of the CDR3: TGTGCCAGCAGCTTCCGACCGGACAGGGGGCGACCTATTTTCGAAGGCTACACCTTC. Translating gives CASSFRPDRGRPIFEGYTF.

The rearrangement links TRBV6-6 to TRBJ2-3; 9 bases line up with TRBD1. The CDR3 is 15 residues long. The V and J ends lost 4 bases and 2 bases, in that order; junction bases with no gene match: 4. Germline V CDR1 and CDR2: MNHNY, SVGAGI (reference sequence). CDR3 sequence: CASSSRTGATDTQYF. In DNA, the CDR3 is TGTGCCAGCAGTTCACGGACAGGGGCCACAGATACGCAGTATTTT.

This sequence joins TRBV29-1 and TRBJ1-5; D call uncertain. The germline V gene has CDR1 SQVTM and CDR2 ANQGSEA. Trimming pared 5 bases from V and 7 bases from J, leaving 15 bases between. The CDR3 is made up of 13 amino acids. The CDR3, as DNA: TGCAGCGTTATACCCTCGACGGGGCAGCCCCAGCATTTT. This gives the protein CSVIPSTGQPQHF.

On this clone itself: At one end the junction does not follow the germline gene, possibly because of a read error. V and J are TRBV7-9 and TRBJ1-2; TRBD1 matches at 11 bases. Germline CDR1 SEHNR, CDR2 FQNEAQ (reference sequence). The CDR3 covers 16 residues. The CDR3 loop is CSSSPLYLGQGDDYTF. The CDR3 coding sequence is TGTTCCAGCAGCCCCCTATACCTGGGACAGGGGGATGACTACACCTTC.

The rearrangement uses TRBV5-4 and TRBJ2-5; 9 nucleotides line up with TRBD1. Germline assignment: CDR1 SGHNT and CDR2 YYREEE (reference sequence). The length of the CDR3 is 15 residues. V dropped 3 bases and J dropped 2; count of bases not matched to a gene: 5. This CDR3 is CASSYGQGNQETQYF. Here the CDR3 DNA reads TGTGCCAGCAGCTATGGACAGGGGAATCAAGAGACCCAGTACTTC.

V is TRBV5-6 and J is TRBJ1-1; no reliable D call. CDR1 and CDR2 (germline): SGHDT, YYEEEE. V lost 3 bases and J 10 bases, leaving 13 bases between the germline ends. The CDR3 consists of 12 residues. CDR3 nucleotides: TGTGCCAGCAGCTGGAGTGGGTCGAGAGCTTTCTTT. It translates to CASSWSGSRAFF.

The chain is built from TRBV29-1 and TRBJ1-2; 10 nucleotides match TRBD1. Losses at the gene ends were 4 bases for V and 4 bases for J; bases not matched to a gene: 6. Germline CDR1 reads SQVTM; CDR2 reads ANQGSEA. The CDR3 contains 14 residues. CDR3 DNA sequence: TGCAGCGTTGTGGGAGGGACAGGGGCCTATGGCTACACCTTC. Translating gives CSVVGGTGAYGYTF.

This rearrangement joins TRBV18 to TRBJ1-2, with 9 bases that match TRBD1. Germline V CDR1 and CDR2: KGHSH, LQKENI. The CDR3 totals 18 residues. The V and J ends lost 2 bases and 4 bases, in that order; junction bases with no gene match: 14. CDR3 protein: CASSPTTGGGLGAYGYTF. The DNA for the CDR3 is TGTGCCAGCTCACCAACGACAGGGGGGGGCCTAGGAGCCTATGGCTACACCTTC. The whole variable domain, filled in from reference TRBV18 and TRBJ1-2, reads NAGVMQNPRHLVRRRGQEARLRCSPMKGHSHVYWYRQLPEEGLKFMVYLQKENIIDESGMPKERFSAEFPKEGPSILRIQQVVRGDSAAYFCASSPTTGGGLGAYGYTFGSGTRLTVV.

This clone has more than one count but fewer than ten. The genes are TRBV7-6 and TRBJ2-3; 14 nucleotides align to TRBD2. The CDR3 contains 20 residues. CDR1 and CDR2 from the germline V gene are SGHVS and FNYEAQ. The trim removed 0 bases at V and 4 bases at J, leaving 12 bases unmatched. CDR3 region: CASSLALFQRTSGGPDTQYF. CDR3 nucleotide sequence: TGTGCCAGCAGCTTAGCACTTTTCCAGCGGACTAGCGGGGGGCCAGATACGCAGTATTTT.

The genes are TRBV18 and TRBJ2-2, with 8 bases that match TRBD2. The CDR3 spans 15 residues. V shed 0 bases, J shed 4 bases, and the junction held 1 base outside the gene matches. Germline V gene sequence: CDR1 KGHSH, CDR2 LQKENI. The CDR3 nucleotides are TGTGCCAGCTCACCACCTAGCGGGACCACCGGGGAGCTGTTTTTT. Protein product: CASSPPSGTTGELFF.

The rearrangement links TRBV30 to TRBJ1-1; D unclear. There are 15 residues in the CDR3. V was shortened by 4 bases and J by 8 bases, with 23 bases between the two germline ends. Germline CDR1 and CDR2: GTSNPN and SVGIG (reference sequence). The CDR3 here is CAWTDLKTEAREAFF. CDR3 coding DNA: TGTGCCTGGACCGACCTCAAGACGGAGGCGAGGGAAGCTTTCTTT. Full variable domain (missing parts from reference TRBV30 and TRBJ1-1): SQTIHQWPATLVQPVGSPLSLECTVEGTSNPNLYWYRQAAGRGLQLLFYSVGIGQISSEVPQNLSASRPQDRQFILSSKKLLLSDSGFYLCAWTDLKTEAREAFFGQGTRLTVV.

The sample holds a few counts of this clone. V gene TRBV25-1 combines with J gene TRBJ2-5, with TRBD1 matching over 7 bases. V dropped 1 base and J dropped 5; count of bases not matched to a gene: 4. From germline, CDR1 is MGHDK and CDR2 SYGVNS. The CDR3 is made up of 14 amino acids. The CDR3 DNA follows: TGTGCCAGCAGTGAATTTAGGGGGCTTGAGACCCAGTACTTC. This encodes CASSEFRGLETQYF.

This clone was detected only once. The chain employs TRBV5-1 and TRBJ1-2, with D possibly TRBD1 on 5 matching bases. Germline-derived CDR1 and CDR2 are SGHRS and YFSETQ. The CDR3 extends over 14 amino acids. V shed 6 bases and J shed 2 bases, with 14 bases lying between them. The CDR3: CASNLGGDNYGYTF. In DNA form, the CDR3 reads TGCGCCAGCAACCTTGGGGGGGACAACTATGGCTACACCTTC.